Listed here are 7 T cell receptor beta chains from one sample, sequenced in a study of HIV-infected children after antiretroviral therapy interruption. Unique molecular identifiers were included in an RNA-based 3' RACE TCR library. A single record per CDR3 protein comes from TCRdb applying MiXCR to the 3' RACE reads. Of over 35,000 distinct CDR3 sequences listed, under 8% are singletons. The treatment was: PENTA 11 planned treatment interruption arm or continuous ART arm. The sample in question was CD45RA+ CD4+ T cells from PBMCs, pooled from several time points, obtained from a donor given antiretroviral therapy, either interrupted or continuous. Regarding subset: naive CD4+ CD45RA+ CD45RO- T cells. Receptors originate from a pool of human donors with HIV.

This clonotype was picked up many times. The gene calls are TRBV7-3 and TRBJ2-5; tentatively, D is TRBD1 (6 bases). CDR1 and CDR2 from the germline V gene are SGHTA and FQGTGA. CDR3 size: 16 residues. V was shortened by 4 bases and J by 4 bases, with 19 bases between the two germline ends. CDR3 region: CASSSTGTLVSETQYF. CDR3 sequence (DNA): TGTGCCAGCAGCTCCACCGGGACACTGGTCTCAGAGACCCAGTACTTC.

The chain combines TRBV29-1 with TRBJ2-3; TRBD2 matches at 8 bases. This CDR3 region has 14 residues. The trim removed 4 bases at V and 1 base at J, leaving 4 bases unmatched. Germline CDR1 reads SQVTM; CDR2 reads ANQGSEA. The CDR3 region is CSVAVGGGTDTQYF. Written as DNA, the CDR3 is TGCAGCGTTGCCGTCGGGGGGGGCACAGATACGCAGTATTTT.

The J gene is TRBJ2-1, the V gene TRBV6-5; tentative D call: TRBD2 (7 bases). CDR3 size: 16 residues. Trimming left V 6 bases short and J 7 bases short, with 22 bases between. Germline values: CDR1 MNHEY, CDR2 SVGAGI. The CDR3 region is CASRKGGGPEGNEQFF. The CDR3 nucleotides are TGTGCCAGCAGAAAGGGGGGGGGTCCCGAGGGGAATGAGCAGTTCTTC.

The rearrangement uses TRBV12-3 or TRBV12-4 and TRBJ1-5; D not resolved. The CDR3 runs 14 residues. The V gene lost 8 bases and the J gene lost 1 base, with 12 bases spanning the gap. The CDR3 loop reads CASCTGGSNQPQHF. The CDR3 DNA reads TGTGCCAGCTGTACCGGAGGGAGCAATCAGCCCCAGCATTTT.

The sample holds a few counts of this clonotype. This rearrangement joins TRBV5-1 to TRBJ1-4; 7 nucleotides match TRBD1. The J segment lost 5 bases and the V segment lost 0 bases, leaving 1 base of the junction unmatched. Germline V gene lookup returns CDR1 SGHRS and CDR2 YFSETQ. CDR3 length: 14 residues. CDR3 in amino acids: CASSLARGNEKLFF. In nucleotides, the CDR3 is TGCGCCAGCAGCTTGGCCAGGGGGAATGAAAAACTGTTTTTT.

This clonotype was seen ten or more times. CDR3 sequence: CASSQGSSLVTDTQYF. The CDR3 nucleotides read TGCGCCAGCAGCCAAGGGTCGTCGCTCGTCACAGATACGCAGTATTTT. This chain uses TRBV4-3 with TRBJ2-3; D call uncertain. With 1 base removed from V and 2 bases from J, the gap between germline ends came to 13 bases. Germline V gives CDR1 LGHNA, CDR2 YSLEER. This CDR3 region has 16 residues.

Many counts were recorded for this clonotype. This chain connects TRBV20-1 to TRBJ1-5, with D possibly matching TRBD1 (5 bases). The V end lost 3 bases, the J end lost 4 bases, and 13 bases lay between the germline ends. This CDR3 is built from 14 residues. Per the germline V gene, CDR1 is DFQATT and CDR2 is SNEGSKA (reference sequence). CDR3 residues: CSASERGGNQPQHF. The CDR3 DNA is TGCAGTGCTAGCGAGCGGGGGGGTAATCAGCCCCAGCATTTT.